This TCR beta chain was sequenced for a study of T cells in Graves' hyperthyroidism and ophthalmopathy. Whole-study results and caveats: Most thyroid-expanded clonotypes above 0.001 were also found in blood. The authors' 13 V-J model separated ophthalmopathy from stable hyperthyroidism.

Concerning this clonotype: As yet, its antigen is unknown.

CDR1 is LNHNV and CDR2 is YYDKDF in the germline V gene (reference sequence). The germline V and J ends were trimmed by 3 bases and 4 bases, with 12 bases remaining between them. This CDR3 has 14 amino acids. Amplified TCR beta CDR3 regions came from RNA transcripts. Primed by the HTBI set, a first-round RT-PCR was run on the TCR CDR3. TCRdb analysed the multiplex PCR reads with MiXCR anew, one entry per CDR3 protein. The profile shows 560,000 or so distinct CDR3 sequences, 35% to 55% of them singletons. The hyperthyroidism patients had all been newly diagnosed, and their disease duration was under 2 months. Their ages ranged from 18 to 65 years.

This chain uses TRBV15 with TRBJ1-2; D uncertain. The TCR comes from a woman younger than 30 with Graves' hyperthyroidism. What was sequenced was peripheral blood or thyroid tissue (not recorded which). The CDR3 DNA reads as TGTGCCACCAGCAGTCTTGGGGTGAGCTATGGCTACACCTTC. Translation gives CATSSLGVSYGYTF. Full variable domain (missing parts from reference TRBV15 and TRBJ1-2): DAMVIQNPRYQVTQFGKPVTLSCSQTLNHNVMYWYQQKSSQAPKLLFHYYDKDFNNEADTPDNFQSRRPNTSFCFLDIRSPGLGDTAMYLCATSSLGVSYGYTFGSGTRLTVV.